Shown below are 24 T cell receptor beta chains from a single sample sequenced in a study of T-cell reconstitution after alpha-beta-depleted transplantation in children. For TCRbeta, the library was prepared with unique molecular identifiers. TCRdb reprocessed the PCR reads via MiXCR and lists one record per CDR3 protein. The data show about 440,000 distinct CDR3 sequences, with over 40% seen just once and approximately 25% held by the top ten. This material consisted of PBMCs, taken before TCRalphabeta/CD19-depleted stem cell transplant. The receptors were gathered from a girl aged 2 to 9 with aplastic anemia, due to receive a stem cell transplant.

The V and J genes are TRBV20-1 and TRBJ2-7; TRBD2 might be the D (6 bases). The CDR3 runs 15 residues. The V gene's germline CDR1 is DFQATT and CDR2 SNEGSKA (reference sequence). Deletions cut 5 bases from V and 0 bases from J, with 17 bases between. CDR3 DNA sequence: TGCAGTGCTTCACGGTCTAGCGTCCTCTCCTACGAGCAGTACTTC. It codes for CSASRSSVLSYEQYF.

This clonotype came up many times. The rearrangement links TRBV20-1 to TRBJ2-1; 12 bases fit TRBD2. Unmatched junction bases numbered 8, after V lost 5 bases and J lost 9 bases. This CDR3 has 14 residues. Germline values: CDR1 DFQATT, CDR2 SNEGSKA (reference sequence). The CDR3 spells CSAPTSGRRGEQFF. The CDR3 DNA reads as TGCAGTGCTCCGACTAGCGGGAGAAGAGGTGAGCAGTTCTTC.

Comment on this clonotype: A much larger clone lies one base from this, so it may be a read error. This sequence joins TRBV3-1 and TRBJ2-2; the D gene is possibly TRBD1 (6 bases). From germline, CDR1 is LGHDT and CDR2 YNNKEL (reference sequence). The V end lost 1 base, the J end lost 5 bases, and 17 bases lay between the germline ends. This CDR3 is 17 amino acids long. CDR3 sequence (DNA): TGTGCCAGCAGCCAAGTAGGAGGAACAGGGAAAACCGGGGAGCTGTTTTTT. Translated, it gives CASSQVGGTGKTGELFF.

This clonotype showed up many times. The chain combines TRBV7-2 with TRBJ2-1; perhaps TRBD2 as D (6 bases). The CDR3 loop spans 14 amino acids. V dropped 3 bases and J dropped 6 bases, with 12 bases sitting between them. The germline V gene encodes CDR1 SGHTA and CDR2 FQGNSA. The CDR3 sequence: CASSFATRGNEQFF. The CDR3 DNA is TGTGCCAGCAGCTTCGCGACTAGGGGCAATGAGCAGTTCTTC.

This sequence joins TRBV7-8 and TRBJ2-1; 8 bases are shared with TRBD2. V was pared by 5 bases and J by 6 bases, with 12 bases of the junction left unmatched. Looked up from germline, CDR1 is SGHVS and CDR2 is FQNEAQ. The CDR3 has 16 residues. The CDR3 nucleotides read TGTGCCAGCAGCCGCCTGGGAGCGGGAGTTCGCAATGAGCAGTTCTTC. Amino acid sequence: CASSRLGAGVRNEQFF.

This chain uses TRBV27 with TRBJ2-7; TRBD2 matches 7 bases. This CDR3 has 16 residues. Losses at the gene ends were 4 bases for V and 0 bases for J; bases not matched to a gene: 9. Germline V gene lookup returns CDR1 MNHEY and CDR2 SMNVEV (reference sequence). In nucleotides, the CDR3 is TGTGCCAGCAGTTGGGAGGGACCAACGAGCTCCTACGAGCAGTACTTC. This translates into CASSWEGPTSSYEQYF.

J is TRBJ1-1 and V is TRBV7-9, with D possibly being TRBD1 (5 bases). Trimming took off 4 bases at V and 4 bases at J, with 22 bases between the two ends. CDR1 and CDR2 from the germline V gene are SEHNR and FQNEAQ (reference sequence). There are 17 residues in the CDR3. CDR3 in amino acids: CASSSTGTSIQSTEAFF. The DNA of the CDR3 is TGTGCCAGCAGCTCTACCGGGACGTCGATCCAGAGCACTGAAGCTTTCTTT.

The chain recombines TRBV5-1 with TRBJ2-3, with 11 bases fitting TRBD2. The CDR3 extends over 15 amino acids. V lost 4 bases, J lost 5 bases, and 6 bases stayed unmatched. From germline, CDR1 is SGHRS and CDR2 YFSETQ. The CDR3 sequence is CASSRLAGYQDTQYF. In DNA, the CDR3 is TGCGCCAGCAGCCGACTAGCGGGATATCAAGATACGCAGTATTTT.

The genes are TRBV20-1 and TRBJ2-3, with 9 bases identical to TRBD2. The CDR3 runs to 15 residues. Germline V lookup: CDR1 DFQATT, CDR2 SNEGSKA (reference sequence). Trimming removed 1 base from V and 4 bases from J; junction bases left unmatched: 6. The CDR3 region has the DNA TGCAGTGCTAGAGGGAGCGGGGGGCTCGCAGATACGCAGTATTTT. This gives the protein CSARGSGGLADTQYF.

To note about this clonotype: A read error is possible here, since a much larger clone lies one base away. The chain carries TRBV5-1 and TRBJ2-3; D is ambiguous. V lost 0 bases and J 0 bases, leaving 8 bases between the germline ends. Germline V CDR1 and CDR2: SGHRS, YFSETQ. The CDR3 has 15 residues. In DNA form, the CDR3 reads TGCGCCAGCAGCTTGGGAGAAACTAGCACAGATACGCAGTATTTT. It specifies CASSLGETSTDTQYF.

This rearrangement joins TRBV6-1 to TRBJ2-2; 7 nucleotides agree with TRBD2. Trimming at V came to 6 bases and at J to 5 bases, leaving 15 bases not matched to a gene. Germline V CDR1 and CDR2: MNHNS, SASEGT. The CDR3 spans 17 residues. The CDR3 DNA reads TGTGCCAGCAGGACGTCATTAGGGAGGGGTGGGACCGGGGAGCTGTTTTTT. This codes for CASRTSLGRGGTGELFF.

The count of this clonotype is one. The chain combines TRBV20-1 with TRBJ2-1; TRBD1 might be the D (5 bases). Germline V CDR1 and CDR2: DFQATT, SNEGSKA (reference sequence). Trimming took 2 bases from V and 6 from J, leaving 11 bases between them. This CDR3 spans 13 amino acids. CDR3 nucleotide sequence: TGCAGTGCTAGATCGCACAGGATCAATGAGCAGTTCTTC. As protein: CSARSHRINEQFF.

The chain uses TRBV18 and TRBJ2-2; tentative D call: TRBD1 (6 bases). The germline V gene encodes CDR1 KGHSH and CDR2 LQKENI. CDR3 length equals 15 residues. V lost 0 bases and J lost 1, with 6 bases in between. The CDR3 DNA reads as TGTGCCAGCTCACCACCGGGACAGAACACCGGGGAGCTGTTTTTT. Protein sequence: CASSPPGQNTGELFF.

This clonotype was seen a handful of times. This rearrangement joins TRBV3-1 to TRBJ2-1, with 11 positions matching TRBD2. V lost 6 bases and J lost 6; bases outside the gene matches: 13. CDR3 size: 17 residues. Germline V gene data show CDR1 as LGHDT and CDR2 as YNNKEL (reference sequence). CDR3 in amino acids: CASRLTYGTSGLNEQFF. Here the CDR3 DNA reads TGTGCCAGCAGACTTACATACGGGACTAGCGGCCTCAATGAGCAGTTCTTC.

The chain links TRBV15 to TRBJ2-5; D call uncertain. The CDR3 has 17 amino acids. The germline gives CDR1 LNHNV, CDR2 YYDKDF (reference sequence). Between the trimmed V and J ends, which lost 0 bases and 2 bases, there was a span of 16 bases. This CDR3 is CATSRDRKLLYQETQYF. The DNA for the CDR3 is TGTGCCACCAGCAGAGATCGGAAACTACTGTATCAAGAGACCCAGTACTTC.

This clonotype was seen repeatedly, ten times or more. The chain uses TRBV11-2 and TRBJ1-1; possibly TRBD1 for D (5 bases). The germline V gene encodes CDR1 SGHAT and CDR2 FQNNGV. There are 16 residues in the CDR3. V was trimmed by 4 bases and J by 1 base, leaving 16 bases between them. The DNA for the CDR3 is TGTGCCAGCAGCTGGGACGGGGGGAGGCGGAACACTGAAGCTTTCTTT. Its translation: CASSWDGGRRNTEAFF. The complete variable domain, with remaining parts taken from reference TRBV11-2 and TRBJ1-1, reads EAGVAQSPRYKIIEKRQSVAFWCNPISGHATLYWYQQILGQGPKLLIQFQNNGVVDDSQLPKDRFSAERLKGVDSTLKIQPAKLEDSAVYLCASSWDGGRRNTEAFFGQGTRLTVV.

The rearrangement uses TRBV20-1 and TRBJ2-5, with 8 positions matching TRBD2. The CDR3 is made up of 16 amino acids. The germline gives CDR1 DFQATT, CDR2 SNEGSKA (reference sequence). V lost 8 bases to trimming and J lost 5 bases; unmatched junction nucleotides: 19. CDR3 bases: TGCAGTTCTGAGGGCCAGGGGACCTCGGGGGGGGAGACCCAGTACTTC. This translates into CSSEGQGTSGGETQYF.

The table lists this clonotype with a few counts. This rearrangement joins TRBV7-2 to TRBJ2-7, with D hard to call. The V end was cut by 4 bases, the J end by 2 bases, with 9 bases between. The CDR3 has 13 amino acids. Germline CDR1 SGHTA, CDR2 FQGNSA. As DNA, the CDR3 is TGTGCCAGCAGCTCGTCCTATACCTACGAGCAGTACTTC. It yields the protein CASSSSYTYEQYF.

This rearrangement joins TRBV7-2 to TRBJ2-5, with no clear D. CDR3 length: 15 residues. V was shortened by 5 bases and J by 2 bases, with 15 bases between the two germline ends. CDR1 is SGHTA, CDR2 FQGNSA, per germline. The CDR3 DNA reads TGTGCCAGCAGCCGATGGATGACTCGTCAAGAGACCCAGTACTTC. Translating it yields CASSRWMTRQETQYF.

This chain links TRBV5-6 with TRBJ1-1; D might be TRBD1 (5 bases). With 2 bases removed from V and 4 bases from J, the gap between germline ends came to 18 bases. The CDR3 has 16 amino acids. Germline CDR1 and CDR2: SGHDT and YYEEEE. CDR3 loop: CASSLGGVVGGTEAFF. The CDR3 bases are TGTGCCAGCAGCTTAGGAGGGGTTGTGGGAGGCACTGAAGCTTTCTTT.

The V gene is TRBV5-1, the J gene TRBJ2-7, with D perhaps matching TRBD2 (5 bases). CDR1 and CDR2 (germline): SGHRS, YFSETQ. Between the trimmed V and J ends, which lost 6 bases and 0 bases, there was a span of 7 bases. The CDR3 runs to 12 residues. CDR3 in amino acids: CASKRSSYEQYF. For the CDR3, the DNA is TGCGCCAGCAAGCGGAGCTCCTACGAGCAGTACTTC.

The V gene is TRBV20-1, the J gene TRBJ1-6; 7 nucleotides agree with TRBD1. V shed 3 bases, J shed 8 bases, and the junction held 7 bases outside the gene matches. The CDR3 is 14 amino acids. Per germline, CDR1 DFQATT and CDR2 SNEGSKA (reference sequence). The CDR3 DNA reads as TGCAGTGCTAGCCGCGGACAGGTCGATTCACCCCTCCACTTT. Protein product: CSASRGQVDSPLHF.

The sample holds one count of this clonotype. The genes are TRBV20-1 and TRBJ1-5; perhaps TRBD1 as D (5 bases). CDR1 is DFQATT and CDR2 is SNEGSKA in the germline V gene (reference sequence). Between the trimmed V and J ends, which lost 0 bases and 3 bases, there was a span of 9 bases. This CDR3 is built from 14 residues. The CDR3 DNA reads as TGCAGTGCTAGAGAGGGGGGGAACAATCAGCCCCAGCATTTT. Protein: CSAREGGNNQPQHF.

The sample holds a few counts of this clonotype. The V call is TRBV20-1, the J call TRBJ2-7; the match to TRBD2 covers 12 bases. Germline V gives CDR1 DFQATT, CDR2 SNEGSKA (reference sequence). The CDR3 has 13 residues. With 5 bases clipped from V and 7 bases from J, the junction kept 6 bases outside the gene matches. The CDR3: CSAPRLAGGEQYF. The CDR3 DNA reads as TGCAGTGCTCCTCGTCTAGCGGGAGGGGAGCAGTACTTC.